The T cell receptor beta chain described here comes from a study of blood T cell repertoires in COVID-19 (dated by TCRdb to the early 2020s). For context, the study as a whole: The collaborator samples originated in the United States, Italy and Spain and spanned the acute and convalescent phases of COVID-19. The repertoires were released in a freely available public database meant as a resource for research on the immune response to SARS-CoV-2. A de-identified subject ID, COVID-19 status, age in years and sex were almost always included in the sample metadata. Where available, HLA class I and class II types were taken from metadata supplied by the sample provider and were not determined by assay-based typing. Subjects who had been exposed to COVID-19, were actively infected with it, or had recovered from it provided the deeply sampled blood TCRbeta repertoires that made up the dataset. The prospective study material was composed of cDNA or gDNA derived from T cells, B-cell-depleted T cells, or PBMCs. Samples were obtained from the ongoing ImmuneRACE study (first 160 participants) and from over a thousand subjects provided by 6 global collaborators. The research as a whole found: The amount of clinical and demographic metadata varied by source and participant and was provided uncurated.

TCRbeta CDR3 regions were amplified from genomic DNA using the immunoSEQ Assay, a bias-controlled multiplex PCR. In the source study's methods: The number of nucleated cells in each sample was estimated from the amplification of reference gene primers within the assay. To quantify the absolute abundance of each unique TCRbeta CDR3 rearrangement, sequence reads were collapsed and filtered. For each sample, productive Simpson clonality was calculated as the square root of Simpson's diversity index over productive rearrangements. TCRdb re-hosts the immuneACCESS table, in-frame sequences only. Its copies lack some clones; in the studies checked, an unresolved V gene accounts for under half of them, and the cause for the rest is not known. V and J calls and clone size follow that table, whereas D and trimming were derived from the DNA. This sample comprises about 82,000 clones, about 80% of them detected only once. The ten largest clones take up about 11% of the sample.

From the germline V gene, CDR1 is SGHRS and CDR2 is YFSETQ. V and J are trimmed by 4 bases and 2 bases, and the gene matches miss 13 bases of the junction. The CDR3, from cysteine to phenylalanine, totals 17 residues. CDR3 DNA is the only sequence kept; it has 51 bases, read in frame from the first base. Each collaborating institution followed its own protocols to collect whole blood in K2EDTA tubes. For TCRbeta analysis, collaborators shipped samples as frozen whole blood, isolated PBMCs, or DNA extracted from either of those sample types. Comments on this clone: The antigen this receptor binds is unknown. No quality values exist for individual bases; no much larger clone is one base distant.

The chain is encoded by TRBV5-1 joined to TRBJ1-1; 8 junctional bases match TRBD1. This TCR was recovered from a woman aged 40 to 50 with active or convalescent COVID-19. The sequencing sample was made of peripheral blood. The base sequence is TGCGCCAGCAGCACAGGACAGGGTGGGTTTAAAAACACTGAAGCTTTCTTT. Its coded protein is CASSTGQGGFKNTEAFF.